The rows below give T cell receptor beta chains drawn from one sample of a study of T-cell memory formation after mild COVID-19. TCRdb called the 5' RACE reads again in MiXCR, with one record for every CDR3 protein. The table records roughly 300,000 distinct CDR3 sequences, roughly an eighth of them present only once. Material: PBMCs or a T cell subset sorted from them (not recorded which). These receptors were obtained from a man younger than 30 who had mild COVID-19 (a few samples of this study predate the infection). Cell type and time point are not known. Both conserved end residues are part of each CDR3. The order of the fields is V gene, D gene, clone size, J gene, CDR3 DNA, CDR3 protein. D genes are given only for firm matches. The size entry is marked missing in some rows and otherwise reads once, few, many or a size class.

>TRBV7-9|-|many|TRBJ1-1
TGTGCCAGCAGCCCCCGACTCGGGGGCACTGAAGCTTTCTTT
CASSPRLGGTEAFF
>TRBV4-3|TRBD1|few|TRBJ2-1
TGCGCCAGCAGCCGCTGGGGACAGGGGAATGAGCAGTTCTTC
CASSRWGQGNEQFF
>TRBV5-1|-|-|TRBJ2-3
TGCGCCAGCAGCAGGGGGACTACAGATACGCAGTATTTT
CASSRGTTDTQYF
>TRBV5-1|-|many|TRBJ1-1
TGCGCCAGCAGCTTGGATTGGGCAGATGGAGCTTTCTTT
CASSLDWADGAFF
>TRBV6-6|-|many|TRBJ2-3
TGTGCCAGCAGTTACGGTCGACTCTACACAGATACGCAGTATTTT
CASSYGRLYTDTQYF
>TRBV7-7|TRBD2|few|TRBJ2-5
TGTGCCAGCAGCTTCGGTGTAGCGGGGGAAGAGACCCAGTACTTC
CASSFGVAGEETQYF
>TRBV7-2|-|-|TRBJ2-1
TGTGCCAGCAGCTACCGTATAACAGTCAGCTCCTACAATGAGCAGTTCTTC
CASSYRITVSSYNEQFF
>TRBV6-4|-|few|TRBJ1-1
TGTGCCAGTAGGGCAGGGGAGAACACTGAAGCTTTCTTT
CASRAGENTEAFF
>TRBV19|TRBD2|-|TRBJ2-1
TGTGCCAGTAGTATCCGACTAGCGGGGAGGGATGAGCAGTTCTTC
CASSIRLAGRDEQFF
>TRBV6-6|-|few|TRBJ2-1
TGTGCCAGCAGTATATTAGCGCCGGCCGCGTACAATGAGCAGTTCTTC
CASSILAPAAYNEQFF
>TRBV29-1|-|few|TRBJ2-5
TGCAGCGTTGAAGCCCGGGGCGGAGGGGAGACCCAGTACTTC
CSVEARGGGETQYF
>TRBV11-2|-|few|TRBJ2-5
TGTGCCAGCAGCTTAGCCCCGAACAGGCAAGAGACCCAGTACTTC
CASSLAPNRQETQYF
>TRBV6-2/TRBV6-3|TRBD1|-|TRBJ1-1
TGTGCCAGCAGTTACACTCCCCGGACAGGGAACACTGAAGCTTTCTTT
CASSYTPRTGNTEAFF
>TRBV5-1|TRBD1|many|TRBJ1-2
TGCGCCAGCAGCTATGCATCGACAGGGGGCGCCGGCTACACCTTC
CASSYASTGGAGYTF
>TRBV5-1|-|few|TRBJ1-1
TGCGCCAGCAGCTCCAGGGATTGGGACACTGAAGCTTTCTTT
CASSSRDWDTEAFF
>TRBV11-2|-|few|TRBJ2-2
TGTGCCAGCAGCTTGGGGGCGCCGACCGGGGAGCTGTTTTTT
CASSLGAPTGELFF
>TRBV6-2/TRBV6-3|-|-|TRBJ2-5
TGTGCCAGCAAAGGAGGGGTAGAGGAGACCCAGTACTTC
CASKGGVEETQYF
>TRBV2|-|few|TRBJ1-2
TGTGCCAGCAGGGAGGGGAGCCTCTATGGCTACACCTTC
CASREGSLYGYTF
>TRBV15|-|few|TRBJ2-7
TGTGCCACCAGCAGAGATCTCTACGAGCAGTACTTC
CATSRDLYEQYF
>TRBV9|TRBD1|-|TRBJ2-5
TGTGCCAGCAGCGTAACCGGGACAGAAGAGACCCAGTACTTC
CASSVTGTEETQYF
>TRBV4-3|-|few|TRBJ2-3
TGCGCCAGCAGCCAGTCGTTGTCAGTTTTGGGCACAGATACGCAGTATTTT
CASSQSLSVLGTDTQYF
>TRBV12-3/TRBV12-4|-|few|TRBJ1-6
TGTGCCAGCAGTTTAGCCGGCTCGGGGGTTTCACCCCTCCACTTT
CASSLAGSGVSPLHF
>TRBV7-9|-|few|TRBJ2-3
TGTGCCAGCAGTTCCGGGACTTCCTTCTTCTTCGGGCAGTATTTT
CASSSGTSFFFGQYF
>TRBV7-9|-|-|TRBJ2-7
TGTGCCAGCAGCTCTGTTCGCTACGAGCAGTACTTC
CASSSVRYEQYF